This TCR beta chain was retrieved from a study of T cells in Graves' hyperthyroidism and ophthalmopathy. Study summary: Prior to any treatment, at the point of initial diagnosis, peripheral blood was collected.

Findings and limits, study-wide: In simple terms, a model built on 13 V-J features told ophthalmopathy apart from stable hyperthyroidism.

Extraction of PBMCs used under 13 ml of fresh peripheral blood. It was RNA transcripts that yielded the amplified TCR beta CDR3 regions. HTBI primers were the set used in a first-round RT-PCR of the TCR CDR3. TCRdb recomputed calls from the multiplex PCR reads with MiXCR, one row per CDR3 protein. The data contain a few hundred thousand distinct CDR3 sequences, 15% to 19% of them seen just once; the ten biggest clones take up around 30%. Germline CDR1 and CDR2: LGHNA and YSLEER. With 0 bases clipped from V and 5 bases from J, the junction kept 4 bases outside the gene matches. The CDR3 spans 16 residues. This clonotype has a count of ten or more. Its antigen is unidentified.

Material for sequencing was blood. The chain uses TRBV4-3 and TRBJ2-7, with 13 bases matching TRBD2. This TCR was sampled from a woman aged 18-35 years with Graves' hyperthyroidism that later progressed to Graves' ophthalmopathy. The CDR3 sequence is CASSQELAGGPDEQYF. Written as DNA, the CDR3 is TGCGCCAGCAGCCAAGAACTAGCGGGAGGGCCTGACGAGCAGTACTTC.